This T cell receptor (beta chain) was profiled in a study of blood T cell dynamics during melanoma immunotherapy. The study's findings and limits: The most clonal sorted CD8+ subset, immune-effector cells, was closest to cell-free DNA CDR3 sequences.

Using immunoSEQ multiplex PCR, the repertoire was profiled, and TCRdb retains in-frame clones only, with some absent. The data show some 15,000 clones, approximately 90% seen once. Time point: week 3, after first cycle of checkpoint inhibitor. Prior systemic cancer therapy, immunosuppressant use and other active malignancies excluded patients. CDR1 and CDR2 (germline): SQVTM, ANQGSEA. This CDR3 has 13 amino acids. Germline trimming cut 6 bases from V and 12 bases from J; bases unmatched to any gene: 14. Of note for this clone: The antigen remains undetermined.

The V call is TRBV29-1, the J call TRBJ2-1; 7 nucleotides match TRBD2. The receptor comes from a human donor with melanoma. Sequencing used effector memory CD8+ T cells from blood, obtained from a patient treated with checkpoint blockade. The CDR3 bases are TGCAGCGTAGACCAAACGACTAGCTTCCCGCAGTTCTTC. Its protein is CSVDQTTSFPQFF.